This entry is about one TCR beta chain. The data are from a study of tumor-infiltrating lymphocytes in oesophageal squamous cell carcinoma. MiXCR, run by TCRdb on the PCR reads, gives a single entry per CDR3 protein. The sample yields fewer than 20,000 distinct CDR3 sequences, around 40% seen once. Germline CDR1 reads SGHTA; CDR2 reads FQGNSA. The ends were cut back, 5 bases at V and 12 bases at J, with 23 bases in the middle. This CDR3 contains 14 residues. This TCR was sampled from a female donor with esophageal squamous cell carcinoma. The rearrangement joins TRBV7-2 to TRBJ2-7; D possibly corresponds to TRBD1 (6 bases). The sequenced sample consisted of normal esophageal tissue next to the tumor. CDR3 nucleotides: TGTGCCAGCAGCCCCCGACCGTCAGGGGATACGCTGTACTTC. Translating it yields CASSPRPSGDTLYF. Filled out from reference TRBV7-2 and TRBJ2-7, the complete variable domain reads GAGVSQSPSNKVTEKGKDVELRCDPISGHTALYWYRQSLGQGLEFLIYFQGNSAPDKSGLPSDRFSAERTGGSVSTLTIQRTQQEDSAVYLCASSPRPSGDTLYFGPGTRLTVT.